A few counts support the clone carrying this T cell receptor (beta chain). The antigen is not known. These data belong to a study of graft-versus-host responses after intestinal transplantation. The V gene lost 2 bases and the J gene lost 6 bases, with 11 bases spanning the gap. The CDR3 has 13 amino acids. The germline V gene encodes CDR1 MGHDK and CDR2 SYGVNS. Profiled with immunoSEQ multiplex PCR; TCRdb holds only in-frame clones, not every one. The sample lists more than 95,000 clones, 90% occurring once. Sequenced here: unstimulated CD4+ T cells sorted from spleen or lymph node cells, sampled before intestinal transplant. J is TRBJ2-7 and V is TRBV25-1; tentatively, D is TRBD1 (5 bases). This sequence originates from a human donor who received an intestinal transplant. The DNA of the CDR3 is TGTGCCAGCAGTGAAGTCAGGGAAGGCGAGCAGTACTTC. Its translation is CASSEVREGEQYF.